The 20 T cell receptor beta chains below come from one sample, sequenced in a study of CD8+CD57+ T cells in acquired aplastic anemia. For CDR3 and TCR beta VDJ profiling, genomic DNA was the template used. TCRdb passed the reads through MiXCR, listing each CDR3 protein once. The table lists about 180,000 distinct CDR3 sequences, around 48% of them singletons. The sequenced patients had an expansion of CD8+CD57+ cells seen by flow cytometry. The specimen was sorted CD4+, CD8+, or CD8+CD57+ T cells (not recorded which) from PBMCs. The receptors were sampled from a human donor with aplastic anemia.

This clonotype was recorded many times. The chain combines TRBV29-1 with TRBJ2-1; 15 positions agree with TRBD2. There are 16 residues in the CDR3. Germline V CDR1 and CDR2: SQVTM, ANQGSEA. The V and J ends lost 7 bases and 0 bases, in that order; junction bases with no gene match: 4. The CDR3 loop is CSDGTSGRSSYNEQFF. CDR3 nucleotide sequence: TGCAGCGACGGGACTAGCGGGAGGAGCTCCTACAATGAGCAGTTCTTC.

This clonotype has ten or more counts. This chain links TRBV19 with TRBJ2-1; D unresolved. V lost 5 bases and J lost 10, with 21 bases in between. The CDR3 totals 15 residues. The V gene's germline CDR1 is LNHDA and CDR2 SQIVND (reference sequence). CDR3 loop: CASSPSPRASWEQFF. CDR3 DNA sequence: TGTGCCAGTAGTCCCTCGCCCCGGGCCTCATGGGAGCAGTTCTTC.

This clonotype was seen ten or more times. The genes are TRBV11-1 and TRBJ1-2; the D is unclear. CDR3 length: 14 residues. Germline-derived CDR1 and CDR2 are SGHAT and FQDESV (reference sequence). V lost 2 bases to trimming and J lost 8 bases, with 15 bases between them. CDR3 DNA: TGTGCCAGCAGCTTATTTGGCAGTCCAGGCGGCTACACCTTC. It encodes CASSLFGSPGGYTF.

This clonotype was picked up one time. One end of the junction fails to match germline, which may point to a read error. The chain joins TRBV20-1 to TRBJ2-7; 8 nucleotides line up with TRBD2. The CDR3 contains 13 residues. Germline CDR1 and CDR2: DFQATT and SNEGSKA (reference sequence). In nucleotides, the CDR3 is TGCAGTGTCATAGCGGGGAGGTCCTACGGGCAGTACTTC. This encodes CSVIAGRSYGQYF.

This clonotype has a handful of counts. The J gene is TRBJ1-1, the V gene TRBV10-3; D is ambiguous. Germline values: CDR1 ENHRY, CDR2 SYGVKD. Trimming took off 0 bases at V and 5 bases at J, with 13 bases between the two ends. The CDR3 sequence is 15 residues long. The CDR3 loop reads CAISESGSPRTEAFF. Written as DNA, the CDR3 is TGTGCCATCAGTGAGTCCGGCAGCCCCAGGACTGAAGCTTTCTTT.

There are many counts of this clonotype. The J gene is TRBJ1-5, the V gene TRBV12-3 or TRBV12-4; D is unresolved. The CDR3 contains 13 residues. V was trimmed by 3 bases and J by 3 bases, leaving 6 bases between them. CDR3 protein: CASSFGTNQPQHF. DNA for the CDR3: TGTGCCAGCAGTTTCGGTACCAATCAGCCCCAGCATTTT.

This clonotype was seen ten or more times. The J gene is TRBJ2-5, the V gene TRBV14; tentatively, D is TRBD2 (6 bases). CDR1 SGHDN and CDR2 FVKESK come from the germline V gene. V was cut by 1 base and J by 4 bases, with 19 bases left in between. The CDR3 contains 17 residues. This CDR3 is CASSQVEGRAVGETQYF. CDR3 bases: TGTGCCAGCAGCCAAGTGGAGGGACGAGCCGTTGGAGAGACCCAGTACTTC.

CDR3 sequence (DNA): TGCAGTGCCCCGACGGACACTGAAGCTTTCTTT. It specifies CSAPTDTEAFF. The genes are TRBV20-1 and TRBJ1-1; D remains ambiguous. The ends were cut back, 6 bases at V and 3 bases at J, with 8 bases in the middle. The CDR3 has 11 residues. The V gene's germline CDR1 is DFQATT and CDR2 SNEGSKA (reference sequence).

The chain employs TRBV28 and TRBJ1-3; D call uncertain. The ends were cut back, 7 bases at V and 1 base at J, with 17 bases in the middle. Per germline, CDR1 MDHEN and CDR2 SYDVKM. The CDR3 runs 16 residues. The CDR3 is CASTLDLGASGNTIYF. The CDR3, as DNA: TGTGCCAGCACCCTAGATTTGGGTGCTTCTGGAAACACCATATATTTT.

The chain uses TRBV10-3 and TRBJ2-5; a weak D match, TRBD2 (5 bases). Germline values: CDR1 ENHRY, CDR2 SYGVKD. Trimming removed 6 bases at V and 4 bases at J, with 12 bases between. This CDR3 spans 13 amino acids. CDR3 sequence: CAIRPVAGETQYF. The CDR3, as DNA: TGTGCCATCAGACCTGTGGCGGGAGAGACCCAGTACTTC.

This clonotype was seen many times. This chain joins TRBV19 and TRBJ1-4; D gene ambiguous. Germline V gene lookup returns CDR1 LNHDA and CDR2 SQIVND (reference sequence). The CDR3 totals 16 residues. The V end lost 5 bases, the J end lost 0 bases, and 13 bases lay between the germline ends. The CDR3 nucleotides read TGTGCCAGTAGTGTCAGCGCCCATGCAACTAATGAAAAACTGTTTTTT. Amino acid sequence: CASSVSAHATNEKLFF. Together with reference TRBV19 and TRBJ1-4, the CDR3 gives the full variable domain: DGGITQSPKYLFRKEGQNVTLSCEQNLNHDAMYWYRQDPGQGLRLIYYSQIVNDFQKGDIAEGYSVSREKKESFPLTVTSAQKNPTAFYLCASSVSAHATNEKLFFGSGTQLSVL.

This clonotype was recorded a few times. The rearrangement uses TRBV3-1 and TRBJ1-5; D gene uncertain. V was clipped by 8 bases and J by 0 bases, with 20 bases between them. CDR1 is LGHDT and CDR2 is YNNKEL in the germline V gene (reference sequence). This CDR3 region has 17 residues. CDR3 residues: CASSPEGGGISNQPQHF. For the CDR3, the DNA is TGTGCCAGCTCGCCCGAAGGTGGCGGGATTAGCAATCAGCCCCAGCATTTT.

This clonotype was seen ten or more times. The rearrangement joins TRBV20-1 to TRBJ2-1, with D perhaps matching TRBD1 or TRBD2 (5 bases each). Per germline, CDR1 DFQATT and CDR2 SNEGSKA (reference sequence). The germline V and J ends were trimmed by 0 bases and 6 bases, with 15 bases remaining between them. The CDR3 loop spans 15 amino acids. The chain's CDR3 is CSARDEGRGSNEQFF. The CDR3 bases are TGCAGTGCTAGAGATGAGGGGAGAGGTTCCAATGAGCAGTTCTTC.

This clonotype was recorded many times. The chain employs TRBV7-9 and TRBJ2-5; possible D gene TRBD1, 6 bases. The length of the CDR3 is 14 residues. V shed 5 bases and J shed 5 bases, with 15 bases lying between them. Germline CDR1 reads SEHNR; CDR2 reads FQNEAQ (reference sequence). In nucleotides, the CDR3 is TGTGCCAGCAGCCCTGGTGCAGGGGCGGAGACCCAGTACTTC. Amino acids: CASSPGAGAETQYF.

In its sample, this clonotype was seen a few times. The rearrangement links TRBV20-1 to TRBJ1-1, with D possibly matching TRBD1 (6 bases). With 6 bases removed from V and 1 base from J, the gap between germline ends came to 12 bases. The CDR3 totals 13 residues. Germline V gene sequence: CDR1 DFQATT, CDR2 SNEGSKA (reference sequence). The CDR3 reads CSAPWTANTEAFF. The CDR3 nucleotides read TGCAGTGCCCCCTGGACAGCGAACACTGAAGCTTTCTTT.

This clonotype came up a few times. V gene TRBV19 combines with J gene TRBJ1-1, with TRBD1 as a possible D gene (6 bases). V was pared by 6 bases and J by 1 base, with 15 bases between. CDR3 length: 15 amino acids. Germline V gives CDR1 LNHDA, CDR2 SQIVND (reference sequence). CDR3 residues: CASRQGRARNTEAFF. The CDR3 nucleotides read TGTGCCAGTAGACAGGGTCGGGCACGGAACACTGAAGCTTTCTTT.

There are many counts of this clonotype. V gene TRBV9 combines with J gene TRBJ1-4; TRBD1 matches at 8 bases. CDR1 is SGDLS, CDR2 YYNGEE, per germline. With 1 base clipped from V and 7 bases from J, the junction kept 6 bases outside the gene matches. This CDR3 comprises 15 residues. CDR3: CASSVRQGAREKLFF. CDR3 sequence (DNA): TGTGCCAGCAGCGTAAGGCAGGGGGCGCGTGAAAAACTGTTTTTT.

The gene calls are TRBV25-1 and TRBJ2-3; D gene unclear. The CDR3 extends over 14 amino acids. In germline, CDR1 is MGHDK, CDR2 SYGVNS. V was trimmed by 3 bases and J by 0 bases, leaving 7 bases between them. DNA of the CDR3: TGTGCCAGCAGTGATACGGGTAGCACAGATACGCAGTATTTT. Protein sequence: CASSDTGSTDTQYF.

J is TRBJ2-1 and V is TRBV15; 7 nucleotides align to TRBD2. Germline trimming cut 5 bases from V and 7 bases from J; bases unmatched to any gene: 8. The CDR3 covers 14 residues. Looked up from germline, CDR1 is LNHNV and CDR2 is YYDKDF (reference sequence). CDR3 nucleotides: TGTGCCACCAGCTCCCGGGACTACCTTAATGAGCAGTTCTTC. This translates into CATSSRDYLNEQFF.

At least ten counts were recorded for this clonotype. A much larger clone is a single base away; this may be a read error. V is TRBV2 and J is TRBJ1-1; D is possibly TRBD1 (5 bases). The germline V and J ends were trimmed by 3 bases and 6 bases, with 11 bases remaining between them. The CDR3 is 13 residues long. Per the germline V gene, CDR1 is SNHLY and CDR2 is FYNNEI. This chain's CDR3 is CASSEFRGAEAFF. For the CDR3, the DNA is TGTGCCAGCAGTGAGTTCCGGGGCGCTGAAGCTTTCTTT. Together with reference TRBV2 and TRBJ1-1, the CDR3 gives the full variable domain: EPEVTQTPSHQVTQMGQEVILRCVPISNHLYFYWYRQILGQKVEFLVSFYNNEISEKSEIFDDQFSVERPDGSNFTLKIRSTKLEDSAMYFCASSEFRGAEAFFGQGTRLTVV.